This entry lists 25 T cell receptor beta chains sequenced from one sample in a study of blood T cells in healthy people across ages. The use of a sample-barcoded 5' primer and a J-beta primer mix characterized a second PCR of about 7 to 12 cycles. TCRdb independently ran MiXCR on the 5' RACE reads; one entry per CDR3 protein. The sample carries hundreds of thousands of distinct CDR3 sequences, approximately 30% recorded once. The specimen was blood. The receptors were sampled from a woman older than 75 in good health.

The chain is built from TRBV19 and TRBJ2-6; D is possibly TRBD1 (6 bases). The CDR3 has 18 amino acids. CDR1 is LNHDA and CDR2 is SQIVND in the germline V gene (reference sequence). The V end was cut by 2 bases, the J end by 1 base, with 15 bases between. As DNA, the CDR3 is TGTGCCAGTAGTATAACAGGGATTTATCGGTCTGGGGCCAACGTCCTGACTTTC. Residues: CASSITGIYRSGANVLTF.

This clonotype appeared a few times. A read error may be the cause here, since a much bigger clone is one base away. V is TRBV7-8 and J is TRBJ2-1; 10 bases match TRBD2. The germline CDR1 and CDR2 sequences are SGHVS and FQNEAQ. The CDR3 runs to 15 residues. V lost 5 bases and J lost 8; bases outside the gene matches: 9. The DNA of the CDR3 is TGTGCCAGCAGCCCTCGAGCGGGGGGGCACCATGAGCAGTTCTTC. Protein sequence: CASSPRAGGHHEQFF.

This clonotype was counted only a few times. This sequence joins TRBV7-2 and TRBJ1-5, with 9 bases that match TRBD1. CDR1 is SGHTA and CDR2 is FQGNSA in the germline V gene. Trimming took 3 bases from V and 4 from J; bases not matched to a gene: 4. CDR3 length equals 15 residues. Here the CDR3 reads CASSFQDRGNQPQHF. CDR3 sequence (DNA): TGTGCCAGCAGCTTTCAGGACAGGGGAAATCAGCCCCAGCATTTT.

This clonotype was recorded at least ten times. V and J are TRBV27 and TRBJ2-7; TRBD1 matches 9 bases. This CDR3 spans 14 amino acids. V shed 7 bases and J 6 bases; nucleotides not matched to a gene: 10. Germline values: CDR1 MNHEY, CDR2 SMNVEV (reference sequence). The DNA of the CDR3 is TGTGCCAGCAAAGGCTCCGGGACAGGGCCCGAGCAGTACTTC. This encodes CASKGSGTGPEQYF.

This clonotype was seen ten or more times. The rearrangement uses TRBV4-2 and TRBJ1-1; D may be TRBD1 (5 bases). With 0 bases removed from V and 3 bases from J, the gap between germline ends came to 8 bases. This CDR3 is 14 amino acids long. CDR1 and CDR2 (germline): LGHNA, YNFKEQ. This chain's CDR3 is CASSQDWGDTEAFF. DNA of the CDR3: TGTGCCAGCAGCCAAGATTGGGGGGACACTGAAGCTTTCTTT.

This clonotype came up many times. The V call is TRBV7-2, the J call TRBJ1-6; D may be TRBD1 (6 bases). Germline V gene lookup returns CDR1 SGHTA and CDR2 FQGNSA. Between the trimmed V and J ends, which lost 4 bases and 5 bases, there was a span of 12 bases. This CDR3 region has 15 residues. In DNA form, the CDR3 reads TGTGCCAGCAGCTCTCAGGGGCTAAATAATTCACCCCTCCACTTT. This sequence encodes CASSSQGLNNSPLHF.

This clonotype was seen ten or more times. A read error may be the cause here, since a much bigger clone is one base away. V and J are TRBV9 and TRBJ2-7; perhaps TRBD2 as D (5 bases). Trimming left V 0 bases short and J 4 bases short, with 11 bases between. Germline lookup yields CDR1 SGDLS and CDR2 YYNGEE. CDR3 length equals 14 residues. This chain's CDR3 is CASSVGTGCYEQYF. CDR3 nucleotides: TGTGCCAGCAGCGTAGGGACGGGATGTTACGAGCAGTACTTC.

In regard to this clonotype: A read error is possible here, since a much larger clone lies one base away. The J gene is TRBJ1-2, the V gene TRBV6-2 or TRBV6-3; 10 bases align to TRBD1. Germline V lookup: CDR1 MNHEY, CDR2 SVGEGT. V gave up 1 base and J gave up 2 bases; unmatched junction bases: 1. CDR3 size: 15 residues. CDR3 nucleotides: TGTGCCAGCAGTTACTGGGGACAGGGGAACTATGGCTACACCTTC. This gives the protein CASSYWGQGNYGYTF.

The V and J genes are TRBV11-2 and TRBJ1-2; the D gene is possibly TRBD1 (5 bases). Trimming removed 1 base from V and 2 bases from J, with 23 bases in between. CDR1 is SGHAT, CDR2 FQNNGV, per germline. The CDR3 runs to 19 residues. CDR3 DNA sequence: TGTGCCAGCAGCTTAGGGGGCTTTGCTGCAGGCGCGCCCAACTATGGCTACACCTTC. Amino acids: CASSLGGFAAGAPNYGYTF.

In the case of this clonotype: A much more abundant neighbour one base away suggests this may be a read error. The CDR3 DNA reads TGTGCCAGCTCTCTAGCGGGGGTGCAAAATACGCAGTATTTT. Translated: CASSLAGVQNTQYF. The rearrangement links TRBV11-2 to TRBJ2-3; 10 positions match TRBD2. Germline V lookup: CDR1 SGHAT, CDR2 FQNNGV. The CDR3 has 14 residues. J gave up 7 bases and V 8 bases, and 9 bases lay outside the gene matches. The variable domain in full, with the rest retrieved from reference TRBV11-2 and TRBJ2-3, is EAGVAQSPRYKIIEKRQSVAFWCNPISGHATLYWYQQILGQGPKLLIQFQNNGVVDDSQLPKDRFSAERLKGVDSTLKIQPAKLEDSAVYLCASSLAGVQNTQYFGPGTRLTVL.

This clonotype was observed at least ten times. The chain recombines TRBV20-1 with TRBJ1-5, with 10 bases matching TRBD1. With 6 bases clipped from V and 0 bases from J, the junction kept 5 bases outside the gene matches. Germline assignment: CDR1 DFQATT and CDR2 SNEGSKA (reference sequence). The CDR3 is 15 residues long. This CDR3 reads CSAGDRGYSNQPQHF. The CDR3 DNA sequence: TGCAGTGCCGGGGACAGGGGTTATAGCAATCAGCCCCAGCATTTT.

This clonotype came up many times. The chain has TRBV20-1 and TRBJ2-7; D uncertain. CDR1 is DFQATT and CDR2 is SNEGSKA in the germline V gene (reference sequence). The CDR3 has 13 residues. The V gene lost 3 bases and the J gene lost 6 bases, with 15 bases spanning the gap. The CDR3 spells CSASINSMSEQYF. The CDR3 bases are TGCAGTGCTAGTATAAACTCGATGAGCGAGCAGTACTTC.

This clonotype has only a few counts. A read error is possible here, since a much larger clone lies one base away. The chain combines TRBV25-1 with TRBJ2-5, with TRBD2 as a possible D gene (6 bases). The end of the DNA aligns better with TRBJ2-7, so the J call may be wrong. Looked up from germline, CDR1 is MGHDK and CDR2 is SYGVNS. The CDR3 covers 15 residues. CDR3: CASTLSMGRGREQYF. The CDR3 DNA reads TGTGCCAGCACTCTCTCTATGGGGCGGGGCCGCGAGCAGTACTTC.

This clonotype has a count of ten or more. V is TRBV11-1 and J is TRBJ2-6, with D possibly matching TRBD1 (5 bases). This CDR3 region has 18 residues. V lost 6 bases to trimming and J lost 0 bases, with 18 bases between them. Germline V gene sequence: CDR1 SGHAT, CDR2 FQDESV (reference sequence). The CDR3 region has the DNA TGTGCCAGCAGGTGGGGCAGGAGCTCCATCTCTGGGGCCAACGTCCTGACTTTC. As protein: CASRWGRSSISGANVLTF.

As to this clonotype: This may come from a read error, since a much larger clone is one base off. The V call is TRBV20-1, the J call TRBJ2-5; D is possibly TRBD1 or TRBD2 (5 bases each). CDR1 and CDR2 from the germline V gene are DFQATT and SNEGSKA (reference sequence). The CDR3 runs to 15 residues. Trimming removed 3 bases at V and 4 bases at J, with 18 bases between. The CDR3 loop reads CSASGAAASIETQYF. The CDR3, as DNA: TGCAGTGCTAGCGGGGCCGCGGCGAGTATAGAGACCCAGTACTTC.

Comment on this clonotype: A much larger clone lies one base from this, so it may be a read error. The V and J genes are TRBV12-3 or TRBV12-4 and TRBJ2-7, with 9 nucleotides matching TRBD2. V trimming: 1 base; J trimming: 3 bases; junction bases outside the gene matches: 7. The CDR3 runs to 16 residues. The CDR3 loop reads CASSLGRGSGGYEQYF. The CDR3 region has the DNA TGTGCCAGCAGTTTAGGGCGGGGTAGCGGGGGCTACGAGCAGTACTTC.

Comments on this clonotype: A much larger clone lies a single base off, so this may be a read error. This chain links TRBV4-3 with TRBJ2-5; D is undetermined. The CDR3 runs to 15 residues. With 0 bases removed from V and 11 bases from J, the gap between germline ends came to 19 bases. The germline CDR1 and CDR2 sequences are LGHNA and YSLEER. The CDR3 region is CASSQDRKSYNEQYF. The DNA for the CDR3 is TGCGCCAGCAGCCAAGATAGAAAGAGTTACAATGAGCAGTACTTC.

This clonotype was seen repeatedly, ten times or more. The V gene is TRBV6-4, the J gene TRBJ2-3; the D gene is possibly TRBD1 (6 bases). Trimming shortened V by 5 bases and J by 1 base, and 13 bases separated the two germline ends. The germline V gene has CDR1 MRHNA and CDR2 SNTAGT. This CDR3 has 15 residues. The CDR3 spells CASSTGTLGTDTQYF. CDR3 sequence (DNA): TGTGCCAGCAGTACCGGGACACTGGGCACAGATACGCAGTATTTT.

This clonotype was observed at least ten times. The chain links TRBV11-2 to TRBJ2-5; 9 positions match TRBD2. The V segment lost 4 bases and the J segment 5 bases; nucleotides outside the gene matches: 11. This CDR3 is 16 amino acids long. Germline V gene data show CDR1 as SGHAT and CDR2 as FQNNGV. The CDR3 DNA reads TGTGCCAGCAGCTCCCCGGGAGCGGGGGGTCGGGAGACCCAGTACTTC. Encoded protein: CASSSPGAGGRETQYF.

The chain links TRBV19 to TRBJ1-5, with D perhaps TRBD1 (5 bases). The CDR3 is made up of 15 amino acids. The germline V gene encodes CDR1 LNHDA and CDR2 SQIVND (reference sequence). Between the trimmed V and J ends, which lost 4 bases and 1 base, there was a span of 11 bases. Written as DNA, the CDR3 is TGTGCCAGTAGTACGTCCGAGGGGAGCAATCAGCCCCAGCATTTT. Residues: CASSTSEGSNQPQHF.

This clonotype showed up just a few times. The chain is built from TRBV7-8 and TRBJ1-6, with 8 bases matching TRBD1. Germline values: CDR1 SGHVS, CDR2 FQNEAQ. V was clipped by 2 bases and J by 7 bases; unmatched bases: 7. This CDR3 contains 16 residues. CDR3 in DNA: TGTGCCAGCAGCTTATTGCAGGGGGCAGGGAATTCACCCCTCCACTTT. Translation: CASSLLQGAGNSPLHF.

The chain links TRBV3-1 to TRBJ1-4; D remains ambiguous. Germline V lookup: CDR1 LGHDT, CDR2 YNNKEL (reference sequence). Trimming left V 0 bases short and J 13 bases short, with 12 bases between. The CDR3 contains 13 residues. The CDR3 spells CASSQDFGSGLFF. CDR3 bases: TGTGCCAGCAGCCAAGATTTTGGCTCAGGACTGTTTTTT.

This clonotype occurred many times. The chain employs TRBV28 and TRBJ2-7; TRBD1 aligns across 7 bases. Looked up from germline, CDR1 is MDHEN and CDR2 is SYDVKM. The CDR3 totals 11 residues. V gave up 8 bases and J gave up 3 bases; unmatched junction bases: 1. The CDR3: CASGTVYEQYF. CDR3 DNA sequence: TGTGCCAGCGGGACAGTCTACGAGCAGTACTTC.

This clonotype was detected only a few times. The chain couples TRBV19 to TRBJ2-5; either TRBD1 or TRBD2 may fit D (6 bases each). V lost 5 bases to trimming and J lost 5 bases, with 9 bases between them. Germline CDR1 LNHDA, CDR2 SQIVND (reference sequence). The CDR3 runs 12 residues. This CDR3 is CASSWRGETQYF. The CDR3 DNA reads TGTGCCAGTAGTTGGAGGGGGGAGACCCAGTACTTC.

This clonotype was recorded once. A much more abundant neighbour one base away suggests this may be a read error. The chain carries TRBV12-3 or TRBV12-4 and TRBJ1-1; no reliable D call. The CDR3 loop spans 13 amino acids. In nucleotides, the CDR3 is TGTGCCAGCAGTTTATTGGCCGGCACTGAAACTTTCTTT. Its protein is CASSLLAGTETFF.